The 16 T cell receptor beta chains reported below all come from one sample, sequenced in a study of identical twins. TCRdb redid the calling of the 5' RACE reads with MiXCR, one entry per CDR3 protein. The sample has approximately 700,000 distinct CDR3 sequences, 5.5% to 7.5% seen once; the top ten hold roughly 2%. Sequences were obtained from naive T cells sorted from blood. All receptors come from a man younger than 30 in good health.

V usage is TRBV5-1 and J usage is TRBJ2-7; D is ambiguous. The CDR3 covers 13 residues. Trimming took 4 bases from V and 7 from J, leaving 15 bases between them. The V gene's germline CDR1 is SGHRS and CDR2 YFSETQ. In DNA form, the CDR3 reads TGCGCCAGCAGCCACGGGTTGCCGATGGAGCAGTACTTC. It encodes CASSHGLPMEQYF. Variable domain in full (rest from reference TRBV5-1 and TRBJ2-7): KAGVTQTPRYLIKTRGQQVTLSCSPISGHRSVSWYQQTPGQGLQFLFEYFSETQRNKGNFPGRFSGRQFSNSRSEMNVSTLELGDSALYLCASSHGLPMEQYFGPGTRLTVT.

The count of this clonotype is one. The CDR3 sequence: CASSEKQGGREKLFF. CDR3 DNA: TGTGCCAGCAGTGAAAAACAGGGGGGGCGGGAAAAACTGTTTTTT. The chain employs TRBV12-3 or TRBV12-4 and TRBJ1-4, with TRBD1 identical over 8 bases. CDR3 length equals 15 residues. Germline trimming cut 5 bases from V and 8 bases from J; bases unmatched to any gene: 10.

V gene TRBV4-1 combines with J gene TRBJ1-5; D uncertain. CDR1 is MGHRA, CDR2 YSYEKL, per germline. Trimming shortened V by 3 bases and J by 5 bases, and 11 bases separated the two germline ends. The CDR3 extends over 14 amino acids. The CDR3 DNA is TGCGCCAGCAGCCATGACGAAAACTATCAGCCCCAGCATTTT. Its translation: CASSHDENYQPQHF.

This clonotype showed up many times. The V gene is TRBV28, the J gene TRBJ2-5; the match to TRBD1 covers 9 bases. The CDR3 spans 14 residues. The trim removed 6 bases at V and 4 bases at J, leaving 6 bases unmatched. CDR1 is MDHEN and CDR2 is SYDVKM in the germline V gene. The CDR3 nucleotides are TGTGCCAGCAGGGGACAGGGAATCCGAGAGACCCAGTACTTC. Translated: CASRGQGIRETQYF. The full variable domain, its missing parts supplied by reference TRBV28 and TRBJ2-5, is DVKVTQSSRYLVKRTGEKVFLECVQDMDHENMFWYRQDPGLGLRLIYFSYDVKMKEKGDIPEGYSVSREKKERFSLILESASTNQTSMYLCASRGQGIRETQYFGPGTRLLVL.

The chain couples TRBV14 to TRBJ1-1; D gene unclear. The V and J ends lost 6 bases and 0 bases respectively, with 14 bases between them. Germline loops: CDR1 SGHDN, CDR2 FVKESK. The CDR3 spans 15 residues. The CDR3 protein is CASSLSLTVNTEAFF. As DNA, the CDR3 is TGTGCCAGCAGTCTTTCCCTGACGGTGAACACTGAAGCTTTCTTT. Looking up the rest from reference TRBV14 and TRBJ1-1 gives the full variable domain: EAGVTQFPSHSVIEKGQTVTLRCDPISGHDNLYWYRRVMGKEIKFLLHFVKESKQDESGMPNNRFLAERTGGTYSTLKVQPAELEDSGVYFCASSLSLTVNTEAFFGQGTRLTVV.

In this sample, this clonotype turned up many times. The chain links TRBV29-1 to TRBJ2-5; the D is unclear. V lost 6 bases to trimming and J lost 5 bases, with 13 bases between them. The length of the CDR3 is 12 residues. Per the germline V gene, CDR1 is SQVTM and CDR2 is ANQGSEA. The CDR3 bases are TGCAGCGTCCTCGACCCAGCGGAGACCCAGTACTTC. As protein: CSVLDPAETQYF.

This clonotype has ten or more counts. The chain joins TRBV4-3 to TRBJ2-7; D is possibly TRBD1 or TRBD2 (6 bases each). V shed 1 base and J shed 2 bases, with 12 bases lying between them. The germline V gene has CDR1 LGHNA and CDR2 YSLEER. This CDR3 is built from 15 residues. The DNA for the CDR3 is TGCGCCAGCAGCCAAGGGACAGCGGGTACCTACGAGCAGTACTTC. Encoded protein: CASSQGTAGTYEQYF.

This clonotype has a count of ten or more. The chain carries TRBV7-8 and TRBJ2-1, with no clear D. The germline CDR1 and CDR2 sequences are SGHVS and FQNEAQ. Trimming shortened V by 2 bases and J by 4 bases, and 12 bases separated the two germline ends. CDR3 length: 15 residues. The CDR3 reads CASSLRAVSYNEQFF. CDR3 DNA: TGTGCCAGCAGCTTAAGGGCAGTCTCGTACAATGAGCAGTTCTTC.

The chain is built from TRBV7-9 and TRBJ2-1; D possibly corresponds to TRBD2 (7 bases). Germline CDR1 reads SEHNR; CDR2 reads FQNEAQ (reference sequence). V was shortened by 1 base and J by 11 bases, with 12 bases between the two germline ends. The CDR3 loop spans 13 amino acids. The CDR3 spells CASSLEGGAQQFF. CDR3 coding DNA: TGTGCCAGCAGCTTAGAAGGGGGGGCCCAGCAGTTCTTC.

This clonotype was seen at least ten times. The chain has TRBV12-3 or TRBV12-4 and TRBJ1-5; TRBD1 might be the D (5 bases). The CDR3 runs to 15 residues. V was shortened by 5 bases and J by 6 bases, with 17 bases between the two germline ends. CDR3 bases: TGTGCCAGCAGTCCCCGGACGGGGCCGGTTCAGCCCCAGCATTTT. Its protein product is CASSPRTGPVQPQHF.

This clonotype was detected a few times. The CDR3 sequence: CSAPEQGSYGYTF. The CDR3 nucleotides are TGCAGTGCACCCGAACAGGGGAGCTATGGCTACACCTTC. The V call is TRBV20-1, the J call TRBJ1-2; 7 bases fit TRBD1. The CDR3 loop spans 13 amino acids. CDR1 is DFQATT and CDR2 is SNEGSKA in the germline V gene (reference sequence). The J segment lost 4 bases and the V segment lost 6 bases, leaving 8 bases of the junction unmatched.

V usage is TRBV5-4 and J usage is TRBJ2-3, with TRBD2 matching 10 bases. Germline V gene data show CDR1 as SGHNT and CDR2 as YYREEE (reference sequence). The CDR3 length is 14 residues. Trimming cost V 2 bases and J 6 bases; bases outside gene matches: 3. Here the CDR3 DNA reads TGTGCCAGCAGCTTAGCGGGAGGGTTCGATACGCAGTATTTT. Encoded protein: CASSLAGGFDTQYF. Complete variable domain (other parts from reference TRBV5-4 and TRBJ2-3): ETGVTQSPTHLIKTRGQQVTLRCSSQSGHNTVSWYQQALGQGPQFIFQYYREEENGRGNFPPRFSGLQFPNYSSELNVNALELDDSALYLCASSLAGGFDTQYFGPGTRLTVL.

Ten or more counts support this clonotype. This chain joins TRBV12-3 or TRBV12-4 and TRBJ2-7; possible D gene TRBD2, 6 bases. This CDR3 is 13 amino acids long. The V end was cut by 2 bases, the J end by 4 bases, with 9 bases between. The CDR3 nucleotides are TGTGCCAGCAGTTTAACTAGCATGTACGAGCAGTACTTC. It yields the protein CASSLTSMYEQYF.

This clonotype showed up many times. The gene calls are TRBV7-2 and TRBJ1-6; TRBD1 might be the D (5 bases). Looked up from germline, CDR1 is SGHTA and CDR2 is FQGNSA. V was cut by 7 bases and J by 9 bases, with 16 bases left in between. The CDR3 is 14 residues long. CDR3 in DNA: TGTGCCAGCACTCCGACAGAAACGGGTTCACCCCTCCACTTT. Amino acid sequence: CASTPTETGSPLHF.

The chain employs TRBV15 and TRBJ1-5, with D possibly matching TRBD1 (6 bases). Germline V CDR1 and CDR2: LNHNV, YYDKDF (reference sequence). The germline V and J ends were trimmed by 5 bases and 1 base, with 12 bases remaining between them. The CDR3 contains 15 residues. CDR3 loop: CATSGERGSNQPQHF. The CDR3 bases are TGTGCCACCAGCGGTGAAAGGGGGAGCAATCAGCCCCAGCATTTT.

A few counts support this clonotype. The rearrangement joins TRBV7-9 to TRBJ2-7; D tentatively fits TRBD1 or TRBD2 (5 bases each). V was pared by 5 bases and J by 2 bases, with 13 bases between. This CDR3 has 14 amino acids. Germline assignment: CDR1 SEHNR and CDR2 FQNEAQ (reference sequence). The DNA of the CDR3 is TGTGCCAGCAGCCCCTGGGACGTTGCCTACGAGCAGTACTTC. Amino acids: CASSPWDVAYEQYF. The full variable domain, its missing parts supplied by reference TRBV7-9 and TRBJ2-7, is DTGVSQNPRHKITKRGQNVTFRCDPISEHNRLYWYRQTLGQGPEFLTYFQNEAQLEKSRLLSDRFSAERPKGSFSTLEIQRTEQGDSAMYLCASSPWDVAYEQYFGPGTRLTVT.